Here is one TCR beta chain with its context. The sample comes from a study of blood T cell repertoires in COVID-19. For the study at large: The United States, Italy and Spain provided the acute and convalescent COVID-19 samples. PBMCs, B-cell-depleted T cells, or T cells provided the cDNA or gDNA that made up the material.

Germline V gene lookup returns CDR1 LNHNV and CDR2 YYDKDF (reference sequence). Trimming took 5 bases from V and 5 from J, leaving 10 bases between them. The CDR3 has 13 residues. Per the original data handling: Using reference gene primer amplification, nucleated cell counts were estimated. Data came from immunoSEQ multiplex PCR; TCRdb stores just in-frame clones and leaves some out. The V and J calls and clone size are taken from that table; D and trimming were inferred from the DNA. The data show roughly 190,000 clones, around nine tenths seen once. This clonotype was sampled from a man in his fifties or sixties with acute or convalescent COVID-19. What was sequenced was peripheral blood. V is TRBV15 and J is TRBJ1-5; unclear D gene. In nucleotides, the CDR3 is TGTGCCACCAGCCTAAGAACAGATCAGCCCCAGCATTTT. It yields the protein CATSLRTDQPQHF.